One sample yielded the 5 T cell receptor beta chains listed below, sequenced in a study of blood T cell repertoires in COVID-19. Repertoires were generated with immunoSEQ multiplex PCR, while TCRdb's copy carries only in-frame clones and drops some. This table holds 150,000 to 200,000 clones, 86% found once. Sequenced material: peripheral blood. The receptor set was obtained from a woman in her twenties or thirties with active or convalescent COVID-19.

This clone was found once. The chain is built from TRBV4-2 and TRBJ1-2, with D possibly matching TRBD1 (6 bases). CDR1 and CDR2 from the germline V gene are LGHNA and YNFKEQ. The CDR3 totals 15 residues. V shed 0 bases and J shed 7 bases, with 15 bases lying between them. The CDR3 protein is CASSQEGADSFGYTF. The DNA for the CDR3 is TGTGCCAGCAGCCAAGAGGGGGCGGACTCTTTTGGCTACACCTTC.

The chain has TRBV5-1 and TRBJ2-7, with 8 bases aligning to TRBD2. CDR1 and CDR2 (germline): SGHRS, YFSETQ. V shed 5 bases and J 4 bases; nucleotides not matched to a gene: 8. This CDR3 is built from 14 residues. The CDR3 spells CASRSGTSGYEQYF. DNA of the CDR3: TGCGCCAGCAGGTCCGGGACTAGTGGGTACGAGCAGTACTTC.

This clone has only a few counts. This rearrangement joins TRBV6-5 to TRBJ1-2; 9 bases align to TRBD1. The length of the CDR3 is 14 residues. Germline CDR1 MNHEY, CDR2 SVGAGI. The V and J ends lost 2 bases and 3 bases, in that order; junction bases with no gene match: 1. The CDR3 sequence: CASSYTGGYYGYTF. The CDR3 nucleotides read TGTGCCAGCAGTTACACAGGGGGCTACTATGGCTACACCTTC.

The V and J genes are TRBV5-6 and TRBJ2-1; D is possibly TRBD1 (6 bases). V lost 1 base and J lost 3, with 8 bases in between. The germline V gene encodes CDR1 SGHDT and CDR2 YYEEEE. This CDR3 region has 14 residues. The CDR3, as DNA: TGTGCCAGCAGCTTGCTCAGGGGCTACAATGAGCAGTTCTTC. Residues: CASSLLRGYNEQFF.

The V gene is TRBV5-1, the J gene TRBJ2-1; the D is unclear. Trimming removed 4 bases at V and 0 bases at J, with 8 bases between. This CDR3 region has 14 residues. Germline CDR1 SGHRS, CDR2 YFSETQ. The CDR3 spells CASSRASSYNEQFF. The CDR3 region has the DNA TGCGCCAGCAGCAGAGCAAGCTCCTACAATGAGCAGTTCTTC. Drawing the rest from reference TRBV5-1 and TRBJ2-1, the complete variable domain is KAGVTQTPRYLIKTRGQQVTLSCSPISGHRSVSWYQQTPGQGLQFLFEYFSETQRNKGNFPGRFSGRQFSNSRSEMNVSTLELGDSALYLCASSRASSYNEQFFGPGTRLTVL.